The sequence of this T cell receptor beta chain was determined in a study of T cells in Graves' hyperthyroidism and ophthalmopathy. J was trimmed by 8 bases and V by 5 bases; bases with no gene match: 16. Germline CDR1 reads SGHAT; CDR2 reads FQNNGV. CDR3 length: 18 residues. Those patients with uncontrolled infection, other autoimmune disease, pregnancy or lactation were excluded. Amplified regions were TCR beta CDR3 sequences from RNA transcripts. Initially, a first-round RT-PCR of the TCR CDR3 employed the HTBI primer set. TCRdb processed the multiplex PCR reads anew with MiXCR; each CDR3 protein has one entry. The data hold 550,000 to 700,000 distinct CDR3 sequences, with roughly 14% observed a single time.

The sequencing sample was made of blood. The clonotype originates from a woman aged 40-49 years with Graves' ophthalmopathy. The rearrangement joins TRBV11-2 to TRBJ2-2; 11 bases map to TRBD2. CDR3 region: CASSPTLAGGLIAGELFF. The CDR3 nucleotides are TGTGCCAGCAGCCCGACTCTAGCGGGAGGTCTTATAGCTGGGGAGCTGTTTTTT. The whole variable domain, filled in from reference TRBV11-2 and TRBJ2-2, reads EAGVAQSPRYKIIEKRQSVAFWCNPISGHATLYWYQQILGQGPKLLIQFQNNGVVDDSQLPKDRFSAERLKGVDSTLKIQPAKLEDSAVYLCASSPTLAGGLIAGELFFGEGSRLTVL.